This TCR beta chain stems from a study of tumor-infiltrating lymphocytes in oesophageal squamous cell carcinoma. TCRdb re-derived calls from the PCR reads in MiXCR, one entry per CDR3 protein. Of just over 20,000 distinct CDR3 sequences listed, about 35% are singletons. This clonotype appeared a few times. CDR1 and CDR2 from the germline V gene are SGHTA and FQGTGA. The CDR3 extends over 13 amino acids. The V gene lost 1 base and the J gene lost 7 bases, with 9 bases spanning the gap. The TCR originated in a male donor with esophageal squamous cell carcinoma. The chain joins TRBV7-3 to TRBJ2-3; no clear D gene. Sequencing was done on a sample of esophageal tumor tissue. CDR3 DNA sequence: TGTGCCAGCAGCTTAATTCCCACTAATACGCAGTATTTT. It encodes CASSLIPTNTQYF. The full variable domain, completed using reference TRBV7-3 and TRBJ2-3, is GAGVSQTPSNKVTEKGKYVELRCDPISGHTALYWYRQSLGQGPEFLIYFQGTGAADDSGLPNDRFFAVRPEGSVSTLKIQRTERGDSAVYLCASSLIPTNTQYFGPGTRLTVL.